This is a list of T cell receptor beta chains from one sample in a study of T cell responses to AZD1222 COVID-19 vaccine. TCRdb's table, derived via immunoSEQ multiplex PCR, lists solely in-frame clones and lacks some. The table records more than 100,000 clones, approximately 84% of them present only once. The starting material was peripheral blood, obtained on day 0 of AZD1222 vaccination. The receptors derive from an adult in good health. CDR3s include the opening cysteine and the closing phenylalanine or tryptophan.

>TRBJ1-5|TRBV28
CASSLFTGGMGQPQHF
>TRBJ2-5|TRBV30
CACFSGTSKETQYF
>TRBJ2-2|TRBV2
CASSVSPNTGELFF
>TRBJ2-5|TRBV28
CASIEGGGVETQYF
>TRBJ2-2|TRBV18
CASSPGLANTGELFF
>TRBJ2-2|TRBV19
CASSIVAGELFF
>TRBJ2-7|TRBV6-5
CATSPGQATYEQYF
>TRBJ2-7|TRBV7-6
CASSPSGGSRPYEQYF
>TRBJ2-3|TRBV5-1
CASSSGQLPPDTQYF
>TRBJ1-5|TRBV28
CASSTERGSNQPQHF
>TRBJ2-1|TRBV5-1
CASSLELGLVEQFF
>TRBJ1-1|TRBV30
CAWRGPPENTEAFF
>TRBJ2-7|TRBV2
CASSVSRTGGNEQYF
>TRBJ1-4|TRBV5-5
CASSLIFGEKLFF
>TRBJ2-1|TRBV3-1/TRBV3-2
CASRSGGPVQEQFF
>TRBJ2-2|TRBV7-2
CASSRGGNTGELFF
>TRBJ1-1|TRBV3-1/TRBV3-2
CASSQADVYGTEAFF
>TRBJ1-2|TRBV20-1
CSAGDFGGTF
>TRBJ2-5|TRBV10-3
CASAGGGGQETQYF
>TRBJ2-7|TRBV19
CASNGGAGASSYEQYF
>TRBJ1-2|TRBV5-1
CASYQGPGTSYGYTF
>TRBJ1-5|TRBV19
CASSIGQGGNQPQHF